This TCR beta chain was documented in a study of cytomegalovirus exposure and HLA in healthy donors. CDR3 length: 16 amino acids. In germline, CDR1 is SGDLS, CDR2 YYNGEE. With 1 base clipped from V and 9 bases from J, the junction kept 9 bases outside the gene matches. The PCR made use of 60 Vbeta and 13 Jbeta primers. The data were produced by immunoSEQ multiplex PCR, yet TCRdb's version contains in-frame clones alone and is incomplete. The table records 150,000 to 200,000 clones, around four fifths of them present only once. The receptor was isolated from a woman in her 50s in good health and CMV-seronegative. The sequencing input was PBMCs. The rearrangement uses TRBV9 and TRBJ2-4; 11 positions match TRBD1. Here the CDR3 reads CASSVRGQGVRRIQYF. CDR3 DNA sequence: TGTGCCAGCAGCGTAAGGGGACAGGGGGTTCGGCGCATTCAGTACTTC.